The clone carrying this TCR beta chain is labeled medium-sized. Via MiXCR, TCRdb re-called the 5' RACE reads, giving one row per CDR3 protein. In the table there are tens of thousands of distinct CDR3 sequences, 6.5% to 9% of which are singletons. This specimen belongs to a study of CD8 T cells in ankylosing spondylitis. This sequence was found in a male donor with ankylosing spondylitis or in good health (not recorded which). Sample: blood, either unsorted or a sorted T cell fraction (not recorded which).

The CDR3 DNA reads TGTGCCAGCAGCCTCGGGACAGGGGGCATGAACATTCAGTACTTC. Amino acid sequence: CASSLGTGGMNIQYF. The gene calls are TRBV12-3 or TRBV12-4 and TRBJ2-4, with 12 bases identical to TRBD1. V lost 6 bases, J lost 7 bases, and 7 bases stayed unmatched. The CDR3 consists of 15 residues.